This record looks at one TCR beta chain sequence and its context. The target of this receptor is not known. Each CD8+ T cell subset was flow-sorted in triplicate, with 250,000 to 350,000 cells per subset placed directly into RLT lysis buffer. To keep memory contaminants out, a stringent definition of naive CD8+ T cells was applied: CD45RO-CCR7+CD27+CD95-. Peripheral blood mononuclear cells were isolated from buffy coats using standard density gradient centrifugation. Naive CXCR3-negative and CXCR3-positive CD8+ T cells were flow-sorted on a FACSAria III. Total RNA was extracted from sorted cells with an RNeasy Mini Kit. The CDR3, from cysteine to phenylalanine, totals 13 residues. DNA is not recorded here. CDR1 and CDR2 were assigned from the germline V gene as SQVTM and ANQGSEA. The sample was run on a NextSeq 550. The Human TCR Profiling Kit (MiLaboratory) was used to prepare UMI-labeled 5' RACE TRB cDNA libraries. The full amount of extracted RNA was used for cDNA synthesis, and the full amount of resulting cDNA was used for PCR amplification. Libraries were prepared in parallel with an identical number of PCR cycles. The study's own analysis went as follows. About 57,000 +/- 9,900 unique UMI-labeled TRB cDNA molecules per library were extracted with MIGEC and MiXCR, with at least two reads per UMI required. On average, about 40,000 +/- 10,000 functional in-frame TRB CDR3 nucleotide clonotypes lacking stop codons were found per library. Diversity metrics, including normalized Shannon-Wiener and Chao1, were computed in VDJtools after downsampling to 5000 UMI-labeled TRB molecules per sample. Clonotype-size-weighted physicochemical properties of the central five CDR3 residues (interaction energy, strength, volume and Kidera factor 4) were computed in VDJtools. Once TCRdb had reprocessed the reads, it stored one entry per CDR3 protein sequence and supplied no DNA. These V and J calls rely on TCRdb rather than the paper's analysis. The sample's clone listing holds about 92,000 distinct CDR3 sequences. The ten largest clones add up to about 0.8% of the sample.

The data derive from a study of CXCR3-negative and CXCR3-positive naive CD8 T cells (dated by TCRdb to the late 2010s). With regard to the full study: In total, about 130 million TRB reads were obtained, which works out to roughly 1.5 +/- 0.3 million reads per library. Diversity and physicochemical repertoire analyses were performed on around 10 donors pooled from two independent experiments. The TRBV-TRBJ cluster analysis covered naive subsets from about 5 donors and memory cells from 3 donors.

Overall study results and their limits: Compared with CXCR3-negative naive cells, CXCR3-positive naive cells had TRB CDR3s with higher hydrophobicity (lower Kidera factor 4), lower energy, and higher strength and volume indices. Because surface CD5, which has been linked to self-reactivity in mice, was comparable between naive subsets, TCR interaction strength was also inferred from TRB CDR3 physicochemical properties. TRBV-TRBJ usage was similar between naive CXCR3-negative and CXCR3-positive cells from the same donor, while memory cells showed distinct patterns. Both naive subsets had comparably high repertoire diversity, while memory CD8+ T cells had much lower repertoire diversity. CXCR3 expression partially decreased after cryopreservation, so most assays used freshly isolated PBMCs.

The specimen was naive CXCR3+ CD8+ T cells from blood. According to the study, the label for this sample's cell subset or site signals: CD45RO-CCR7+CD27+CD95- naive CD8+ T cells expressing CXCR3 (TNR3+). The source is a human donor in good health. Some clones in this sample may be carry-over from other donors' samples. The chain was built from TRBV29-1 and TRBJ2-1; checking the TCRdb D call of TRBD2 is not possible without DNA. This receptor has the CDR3 CSVEGEGGNEQFF.